The 4 T cell receptor beta chains listed next were all sequenced from one sample in a study of T cells in Graves' hyperthyroidism and ophthalmopathy. The source material, RNA transcripts, was used to amplify TCR beta CDR3 regions. The TCR CDR3 was amplified in a first-round RT-PCR using the HTBI primer set. In TCRdb, the multiplex PCR reads were re-called with MiXCR into one record per CDR3 protein. Among 250,000 to 300,000 distinct CDR3 sequences, roughly 15% were seen once, and the ten largest hold under 35%. The sample taken for sequencing was blood. The receptor source for this set is a woman in her fifties or sixties with Graves' hyperthyroidism that later progressed to Graves' ophthalmopathy.

The CDR3 loop is CASSASSGTSRTNGYTF. In nucleotides, the CDR3 is TGCGCCAGCAGCGCAAGCTCGGGGACGTCCAGGACAAATGGCTACACCTTC. The chain combines TRBV5-1 with TRBJ1-2, with D perhaps matching TRBD1 (5 bases). The CDR3 is 17 residues long. With 4 bases removed from V and 6 bases from J, the gap between germline ends came to 25 bases. The germline V gene has CDR1 SGHRS and CDR2 YFSETQ.

The chain couples TRBV11-1 to TRBJ2-5; 9 bases agree with TRBD1. The J segment lost 5 bases and the V segment lost 5 bases, leaving 6 bases of the junction unmatched. The germline CDR1 and CDR2 sequences are SGHAT and FQDESV (reference sequence). This CDR3 has 14 residues. The CDR3 reads CASSRDREWETQYF. DNA of the CDR3: TGTGCCAGCAGCAGGGACAGGGAGTGGGAGACCCAGTACTTC.

The chain combines TRBV9 with TRBJ2-7; maybe TRBD2 (5 bases). The CDR3 extends over 14 amino acids. Per germline, CDR1 SGDLS and CDR2 YYNGEE. Trimming cost V 0 bases and J 3 bases, with 10 bases left between them. The CDR3 DNA sequence: TGTGCCAGCAGCGTAGAATATCGGGGCTACGAGCAGTACTTC. Its translation is CASSVEYRGYEQYF.

This clonotype showed up just a few times. CDR3 DNA sequence: TGTGCCAGCAGTTACTCCCTTCCGGGAGCCTCGAGAAAAGATACGCAGTATTTT. Residues: CASSYSLPGASRKDTQYF. This chain joins TRBV6-2 or TRBV6-3 and TRBJ2-3; the D gene is possibly TRBD2 (6 bases). The germline CDR1 and CDR2 sequences are MNHEY and SVGEGT. Trimming took off 0 bases at V and 5 bases at J, with 21 bases between the two ends. The CDR3 loop spans 18 amino acids.